This TCR beta chain was identified in a study of blood T cell repertoires in COVID-19 (dated by TCRdb to 2019 to 2021). Context from the whole study: Samples from collaborators originated in the United States, Italy and Spain and spanned both the acute and convalescent phases of COVID-19. The prospective study material was composed of cDNA or gDNA derived from T cells, B-cell-depleted T cells, or PBMCs. Subjects who had been exposed to COVID-19, were actively infected with it, or had recovered from it provided the deeply sampled blood TCRbeta repertoires that made up the dataset. The repertoires were released in a freely available public database meant as a resource for research on the immune response to SARS-CoV-2. Samples came from the ongoing ImmuneRACE study (first 160 participants) plus 1,254 subjects from 6 global collaborators. The sample metadata nearly always contained a de-identified subject ID, COVID-19 status, age in years and sex. Where available, HLA class I and class II types were obtained from metadata supplied by the sample provider rather than from assay-based typing.

Overall study results and their limits: The quantity of clinical and demographic metadata differed by source and by participant and was supplied without curation.

TCRbeta CDR3 regions were amplified from genomic DNA using the immunoSEQ Assay, a bias-controlled multiplex PCR. The original pipeline was this. Within the assay, amplification of reference gene primers was used to estimate how many nucleated cells each sample contained. To quantify the absolute abundance of each unique TCRbeta CDR3 rearrangement, sequence reads were collapsed and filtered. For each sample, productive Simpson clonality was calculated by taking the square root of Simpson's diversity index across productive rearrangements. TCRdb provides this immuneACCESS table in a form limited to in-frame rearrangements. Some clones are lacking; in checked studies, under half of them reflect an unresolved V gene, and why the rest are absent is not known. That table gives V, J and clone size, and the DNA gave D and trimming. Within this sample are 300,000 to 350,000 clones, with roughly nine tenths of them counted one time only. Clones ranked in the top ten supply roughly a tenth of the sample.

Participants in the prospective study were aged 18 to 89 years, lived in about two dozen United States geographic areas, and enrolled through a virtual design. Cohort assignment in the prospective study relied on participant-reported clinical history from a screening survey and a study questionnaire. Recovered participants in ImmuneRACE Cohort 3 were defined by two consecutive negative NP/OP PCR tests, clearance by a healthcare professional, or resolution of symptoms. Mobile phlebotomists in the prospective study collected whole blood, serum and a nasopharyngeal or oropharyngeal swab from every participant. Additional blood draws and questionnaires over an approximately two-month period could optionally be provided by prospective study participants. Before DNA extraction, prospective study blood samples were shipped either frozen or at room temperature. A note on this clone: What this receptor recognizes is not known. No per-base quality is available; no much larger clone lies one base away.

CDR1 and CDR2, per the germline V gene, are SGHRS and YFSETQ. V ends up 5 bases short and J 5 bases short, with an unmatched junction base count of 7. The CDR3 covers 14 residues, taking in both the cysteine and the phenylalanine. The read is trimmed to its CDR3 DNA, 42 bases read in frame from base 1. The receptor's source is a woman under 40 who had recovered from COVID-19. Sequenced input: PBMCs or T cells enriched from blood (not recorded which). This sequence uses TRBV5-1 and TRBJ1-2, and 9 junctional nucleotides match TRBD1. CDR3 protein: CASRQGQGNYGYTF. The nucleotide sequence reads as follows: TGCGCCAGCAGGCAGGGACAGGGAAATTATGGCTACACCTTC.